These T cell receptor beta chains were read from a single sample in a study of blood T cells in healthy people across ages. MiXCR was run by TCRdb on the 5' RACE reads, yielding one entry per CDR3 protein. In the table there are approximately 1,700,000 distinct CDR3 sequences, approximately 40% of which are singletons. Sequencing was done on a sample of blood. The source is a human donor in good health. CDR3s include the opening cysteine and the closing phenylalanine or tryptophan. A D gene is named only where the DNA matches it firmly. Size tells how often a clone was seen (once, few, many) or the class of an expanded clone, and some rows leave it out.

TRBV20-1,TRBJ1-2,13,few,.,CSADNLANYGYTF,TGCAGTGCTGACAATCTAGCTAACTATGGCTACACCTTC
TRBV12-3/TRBV12-4,TRBJ2-5,16,.,.,CASSPTARDIKETQYF,TGTGCCAGCAGTCCGACAGCCCGGGACATTAAAGAGACCCAGTACTTC
TRBV5-1,TRBJ2-1,14,few,TRBD1,CASSYGQGIDEQFF,TGCGCCAGCAGCTACGGACAGGGGATAGATGAGCAGTTCTTC
TRBV20-1,TRBJ2-7,13,.,.,CSARVRGSYEQYF,TGCAGTGCTAGAGTACGGGGTTCCTACGAGCAGTACTTC
TRBV12-3/TRBV12-4,TRBJ2-1,15,many,TRBD2,CASSSGLAEYNEQFF,TGTGCCAGCAGTTCTGGACTAGCGGAATACAATGAGCAGTTCTTC
TRBV7-9,TRBJ2-3,14,.,.,CASGLGLSADTQYF,TGTGCCAGCGGGCTGGGGTTATCTGCAGATACGCAGTATTTT
TRBV7-8,TRBJ1-5,14,.,.,CARSSTVNNQPQHF,TGTGCCCGCAGCTCCACGGTTAACAATCAGCCCCAGCATTTT
TRBV6-5,TRBJ2-1,12,.,.,CASSQHAGEQFF,TGTGCCAGCAGTCAACACGCCGGTGAGCAGTTCTTC
TRBV4-3,TRBJ1-5,17,.,.,CASSERKGVKRDQPQHF,TGCGCCAGCAGCGAACGAAAGGGTGTGAAGAGGGATCAGCCCCAGCATTTT
TRBV12-3/TRBV12-4,TRBJ2-5,13,.,TRBD2,CASSLAGLGTQYF,TGTGCCAGCAGTTTGGCTGGACTAGGGACCCAGTACTTC
TRBV27,TRBJ2-7,14,few,TRBD2,CASSWGSGGYEQYF,TGTGCCAGCAGTTGGGGTAGCGGGGGCTACGAGCAGTACTTC
TRBV9,TRBJ2-7,15,.,TRBD1,CASSADATGVYEQYF,TGTGCCAGCAGCGCAGACGCGACAGGGGTCTACGAGCAGTACTTC
TRBV24-1,TRBJ2-1,15,few,.,CATSVERDGDNEQFF,TGTGCCACCAGTGTTGAACGGGACGGCGACAATGAGCAGTTCTTC
TRBV6-5,TRBJ2-7,17,.,TRBD1,CASSYSGWGQSSYEQYF,TGTGCCAGCAGTTACTCGGGCTGGGGACAGAGCTCCTACGAGCAGTACTTC
TRBV4-2,TRBJ1-1,15,few,.,CASSQLATSNTEAFF,TGTGCCAGCAGCCAACTAGCCACCTCGAACACTGAAGCTTTCTTT
TRBV20-1,TRBJ2-7,14,few,.,CSARGQRLYYEQYF,TGCAGTGCTAGAGGACAGAGGCTTTACTACGAGCAGTACTTC
TRBV12-3/TRBV12-4,TRBJ2-1,14,.,.,CASGPGQPYNEQFF,TGTGCCAGCGGCCCGGGACAACCCTACAATGAGCAGTTCTTC
TRBV4-3,TRBJ1-2,13,few,.,CASSQGHRDGYTF,TGCGCCAGCAGCCAAGGGCACAGGGATGGCTACACCTTC
TRBV29-1,TRBJ2-1,13,once,.,CSGLASSCNEQFF,TGCAGCGGCCTCGCAAGCTCCTGCAATGAGCAGTTCTTC
TRBV20-1,TRBJ2-1,13,few,.,CSARHELGNEQFF,TGCAGTGCTCGGCACGAGCTCGGGAATGAGCAGTTCTTC
TRBV10-3,TRBJ1-2,14,few,.,CAIRTDSLIYGYTF,TGTGCCATAAGGACAGATTCCTTAATTTATGGCTACACCTTC
TRBV10-3,TRBJ2-1,15,.,TRBD1,CAISDTGVSYNEQFF,TGTGCCATCAGTGACACAGGGGTCTCCTACAATGAGCAGTTCTTC
TRBV28,TRBJ1-2,12,.,.,CASKVRGYGYTF,TGTGCCAGCAAGGTCAGGGGCTATGGCTACACCTTC
TRBV7-2,TRBJ1-2,15,few,.,CASSLGGVTGYGYTF,TGTGCCAGCAGCTTAGGCGGGGTTACTGGCTATGGCTACACCTTC
TRBV6-2/TRBV6-3,TRBJ1-2,15,few,.,CASSRPGTSDSDYTF,TGTGCCAGCAGTCGGCCTGGGACCTCCGATTCAGACTACACCTTC